Shown below are 22 T cell receptor beta chains from a single sample sequenced in a study of blood T cell repertoires in COVID-19. Sequenced by immunoSEQ multiplex PCR; TCRdb stores in-frame clones only, minus some. The sample lists 200,000 to 250,000 clones; 88% were seen once. The specimen was peripheral blood. The receptors come from a woman aged 40-49 years who had recovered from COVID-19.

The chain couples TRBV19 to TRBJ2-7; 8 bases fit TRBD1. Per the germline V gene, CDR1 is LNHDA and CDR2 is SQIVND (reference sequence). V was clipped by 6 bases and J by 0 bases; unmatched bases: 13. The CDR3 spans 17 residues. CDR3 sequence: CASSDTADRVTSYEQYF. CDR3 DNA: TGTGCCAGTAGCGACACCGCGGACAGGGTGACCTCCTACGAGCAGTACTTC. Based on the CDR3 plus reference TRBV19 and TRBJ2-7, the full variable domain is DGGITQSPKYLFRKEGQNVTLSCEQNLNHDAMYWYRQDPGQGLRLIYYSQIVNDFQKGDIAEGYSVSREKKESFPLTVTSAQKNPTAFYLCASSDTADRVTSYEQYFGPGTRLTVT.

The V call is TRBV5-6, the J call TRBJ1-5; D remains unclear. Germline CDR1 is SGHDT and CDR2 is YYEEEE. V was shortened by 2 bases and J by 4 bases, with 16 bases between the two germline ends. CDR3 length: 16 amino acids. The CDR3: CASSFRSHPGNQPQHF. The DNA of the CDR3 is TGTGCCAGCAGCTTTCGCAGCCATCCGGGTAATCAGCCCCAGCATTTT.

This clone was observed a single time. V usage is TRBV19 and J usage is TRBJ1-2, with a possible D match to TRBD1 (5 bases). Trimming left V 3 bases short and J 4 bases short, with 9 bases between. Germline lookup yields CDR1 LNHDA and CDR2 SQIVND (reference sequence). The CDR3 is made up of 13 amino acids. CDR3: CASSIQGTYGYTF. CDR3 DNA: TGTGCCAGTAGTATTCAGGGAACCTATGGCTACACCTTC. The full variable domain, rest sourced from reference TRBV19 and TRBJ1-2, is DGGITQSPKYLFRKEGQNVTLSCEQNLNHDAMYWYRQDPGQGLRLIYYSQIVNDFQKGDIAEGYSVSREKKESFPLTVTSAQKNPTAFYLCASSIQGTYGYTFGSGTRLTVV.

The V gene is TRBV6-2 or TRBV6-3, the J gene TRBJ2-5; TRBD2 matches 7 bases. V dropped 1 base and J dropped 5; count of bases not matched to a gene: 7. Germline V gene data show CDR1 as MNHEY and CDR2 as SVGEGT. The CDR3 has 15 amino acids. CDR3 in DNA: TGTGCCAGCAGTTACTTCGCGGGGGTACCGGAGACCCAGTACTTC. Residues: CASSYFAGVPETQYF.

This clone has more than one count but fewer than ten. The genes are TRBV6-6 and TRBJ2-2; a possible D gene is TRBD2 (5 bases). Germline CDR1 reads MNHNY; CDR2 reads SVGAGI (reference sequence). With 5 bases removed from V and 5 bases from J, the gap between germline ends came to 21 bases. The CDR3 consists of 17 residues. The chain's CDR3 is CASSPGFVASRTGELFF. The DNA of the CDR3 is TGTGCCAGCAGTCCCGGTTTTGTGGCTAGCCGAACCGGGGAGCTGTTTTTT.

The V call is TRBV7-8, the J call TRBJ2-7; possibly TRBD1 for D (6 bases). V was pared by 4 bases and J by 6 bases, with 19 bases between. The CDR3 runs 15 residues. Germline V lookup: CDR1 SGHVS, CDR2 FQNEAQ. The CDR3 is CASSSVVQGLSEQYF. The CDR3 region has the DNA TGTGCCAGCAGCTCCGTCGTCCAGGGGTTGAGCGAGCAGTACTTC.

J is TRBJ2-1 and V is TRBV4-3, with 8 bases fitting TRBD2. In germline, CDR1 is LGHNA, CDR2 YSLEER. The CDR3 has 15 amino acids. The trim removed 0 bases at V and 9 bases at J, leaving 7 bases unmatched. In DNA, the CDR3 is TGCGCCAGCAGCCAAGACACGGGAGGGCCTGCTGAGCAGTTCTTC. Translated: CASSQDTGGPAEQFF.

J is TRBJ1-3 and V is TRBV29-1; TRBD1 is a possible D gene (5 bases). Per germline, CDR1 SQVTM and CDR2 ANQGSEA. Trimming cost V 1 base and J 8 bases, with 12 bases left between them. CDR3 length equals 13 residues. CDR3 bases: TGCAGCGTTGAAGGGCCTCTGGGGCACACCATATATTTT. Translating it yields CSVEGPLGHTIYF.

The chain couples TRBV27 to TRBJ2-2; D is unresolved. Germline assignment: CDR1 MNHEY and CDR2 SMNVEV (reference sequence). Trimming shortened V by 10 bases and J by 4 bases, and 13 bases separated the two germline ends. The length of the CDR3 is 13 residues. As DNA, the CDR3 is TGTGCCACCCGAGCCCTTTTCACCGGGGAGCTGTTTTTT. Amino acid sequence: CATRALFTGELFF.

The V and J genes are TRBV6-5 and TRBJ1-2; 8 bases are shared with TRBD1. The germline CDR1 and CDR2 sequences are MNHEY and SVGAGI. The CDR3 has 14 amino acids. V shed 2 bases and J 11 bases; nucleotides not matched to a gene: 10. The CDR3, as DNA: TGTGCCAGCAGTTACACAGGACAGGGTGCTGTTTACACCTTC. Its translation is CASSYTGQGAVYTF.

V is TRBV5-1 and J is TRBJ1-2, with 8 nucleotides matching TRBD1. V was clipped by 4 bases and J by 4 bases; unmatched bases: 6. Germline loops: CDR1 SGHRS, CDR2 YFSETQ. There are 14 residues in the CDR3. For the CDR3, the DNA is TGCGCCAGCAGCCAGGGGGGACAGGTCTATGGCTACACCTTC. Amino acid sequence: CASSQGGQVYGYTF.

The gene calls are TRBV7-6 and TRBJ1-4; D unresolved. V lost 5 bases and J 3 bases, leaving 19 bases between the germline ends. This CDR3 is 17 amino acids long. Germline V gives CDR1 SGHVS, CDR2 FNYEAQ. CDR3 sequence reads: CASSQSGRAASNEKLFF. CDR3 nucleotide sequence: TGTGCCAGCAGCCAGTCCGGGAGAGCAGCCTCTAATGAAAAACTGTTTTTT.

The V call is TRBV27, the J call TRBJ2-3; 9 bases line up with TRBD1. Germline values: CDR1 MNHEY, CDR2 SMNVEV (reference sequence). This CDR3 is 15 amino acids long. Trimming removed 5 bases from V and 1 base from J; junction bases left unmatched: 4. The CDR3 loop is CASSPWTGGTDTQYF. Here the CDR3 DNA reads TGTGCCAGCAGTCCATGGACAGGGGGCACAGATACGCAGTATTTT.

The chain uses TRBV7-9 and TRBJ2-7; D might be TRBD2 (5 bases). V dropped 5 bases and J dropped 2 bases, with 22 bases sitting between them. The CDR3 contains 17 residues. CDR1 SEHNR and CDR2 FQNEAQ come from the germline V gene (reference sequence). Written as DNA, the CDR3 is TGTGCCAGCAGCCGTACCCTCGGAGGCAGAAATCCCTACGAGCAGTACTTC. Its protein is CASSRTLGGRNPYEQYF. The whole variable domain, filled in from reference TRBV7-9 and TRBJ2-7, reads DTGVSQNPRHKITKRGQNVTFRCDPISEHNRLYWYRQTLGQGPEFLTYFQNEAQLEKSRLLSDRFSAERPKGSFSTLEIQRTEQGDSAMYLCASSRTLGGRNPYEQYFGPGTRLTVT.

This chain joins TRBV5-1 and TRBJ1-6; 8 bases agree with TRBD1. J gave up 6 bases and V 5 bases, and 10 bases lay outside the gene matches. Germline lookup yields CDR1 SGHRS and CDR2 YFSETQ. The CDR3 sequence is 16 residues long. This CDR3 is CASRLIGQGVNSPLHF. CDR3 in DNA: TGCGCCAGCAGGTTGATAGGACAGGGAGTTAATTCACCCCTCCACTTT.

The chain is built from TRBV27 and TRBJ1-2; perhaps TRBD1 as D (6 bases). Germline values: CDR1 MNHEY, CDR2 SMNVEV (reference sequence). V was cut by 9 bases and J by 4 bases, with 18 bases left in between. The CDR3 is 14 amino acids. In nucleotides, the CDR3 is TGTGCCAGTCCAAAACAGGGATCGAGCTATGGCTACACCTTC. This gives the protein CASPKQGSSYGYTF.

The chain has TRBV3-1 (or the pseudogene TRBV3-2) and TRBJ1-2; 7 nucleotides align to TRBD1. V lost 4 bases, J lost 0 bases, and 8 bases stayed unmatched. CDR1 is LGHDT, CDR2 YNNKEL, per germline (reference sequence). This CDR3 comprises 16 residues. The CDR3 region has the DNA TGTGCCAGCAGCCCCCCAAGACAGGGAACTAACTATGGCTACACCTTC. It codes for CASSPPRQGTNYGYTF.

The chain carries TRBV7-8 and TRBJ2-1; 8 bases fit TRBD1. Germline V lookup: CDR1 SGHVS, CDR2 FQNEAQ. J was trimmed by 0 bases and V by 5 bases; bases with no gene match: 6. The CDR3 spans 16 residues. CDR3 sequence reads: CASSGRQGSSYNEQFF. The CDR3 DNA reads as TGTGCCAGCAGCGGGAGACAGGGGAGCTCCTACAATGAGCAGTTCTTC.

This sequence joins TRBV2 and TRBJ1-6; maybe TRBD1 (5 bases). The V gene's germline CDR1 is SNHLY and CDR2 FYNNEI. Trimming pared 2 bases from V and 6 bases from J, leaving 11 bases between. The CDR3 is 15 residues long. CDR3 bases: TGTGCCAGCAGTGAACAGGGCATGATTAATTCACCCCTCCACTTT. It codes for CASSEQGMINSPLHF.

The rearrangement uses TRBV19 and TRBJ1-1; D may be TRBD1 (5 bases). Germline loops: CDR1 LNHDA, CDR2 SQIVND (reference sequence). There are 11 residues in the CDR3. V lost 7 bases to trimming and J lost 9 bases, with 12 bases between them. The CDR3 coding sequence is TGTGCCAGTATCACAGGCAGTAAAGCTTTCTTT. Translated: CASITGSKAFF.

The chain couples TRBV4-3 to TRBJ2-2; TRBD1 aligns across 8 bases. The trim removed 4 bases at V and 1 base at J, leaving 8 bases unmatched. Per the germline V gene, CDR1 is LGHNA and CDR2 is YSLEER. This CDR3 has 17 amino acids. CDR3 DNA sequence: TGCGCCAGCAGCCCCACGACCGGGACAGGGAACACCGGGGAGCTGTTTTTT. This sequence encodes CASSPTTGTGNTGELFF.

The J gene is TRBJ1-6, the V gene TRBV5-6, with 10 nucleotides matching TRBD1. This CDR3 is built from 16 residues. Germline V gives CDR1 SGHDT, CDR2 YYEEEE. The V segment lost 5 bases and the J segment 14 bases; nucleotides outside the gene matches: 16. CDR3 loop: CASRRNLRQGAQALHF. The DNA for the CDR3 is TGTGCCAGCAGGCGGAACTTGCGACAGGGGGCCCAGGCCCTCCACTTT.